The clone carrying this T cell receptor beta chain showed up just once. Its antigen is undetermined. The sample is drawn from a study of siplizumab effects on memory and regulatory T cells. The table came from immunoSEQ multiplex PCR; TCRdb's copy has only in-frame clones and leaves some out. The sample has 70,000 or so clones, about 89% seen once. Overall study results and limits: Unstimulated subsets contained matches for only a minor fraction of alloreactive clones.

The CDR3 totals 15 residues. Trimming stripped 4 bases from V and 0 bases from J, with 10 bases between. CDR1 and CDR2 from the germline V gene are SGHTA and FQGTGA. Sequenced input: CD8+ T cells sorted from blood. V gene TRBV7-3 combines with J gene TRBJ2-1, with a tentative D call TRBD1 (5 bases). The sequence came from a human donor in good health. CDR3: CASSSDSLSYNEQFF. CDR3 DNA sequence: TGTGCCAGCAGCTCCGACAGCCTCTCCTACAATGAGCAGTTCTTC.